This T cell receptor (beta chain) was retrieved from a study of shared clonotypes between healthy human individuals. Trimming cost V 5 bases and J 7 bases, with 3 bases left between them. Germline V gene data show CDR1 as KGHSH and CDR2 as LQKENI. The CDR3 extends over 10 amino acids. Profiled with immunoSEQ multiplex PCR; TCRdb holds only in-frame clones, not every one. The sample records more than 2 million clones, approximately 95% being singletons. Sequencing used naive CD4+ T cells sorted from blood. Documented subset: CD45RA+ positively selected. The genes are TRBV18 and TRBJ2-1, with D uncertain. The receptor's source is a man aged 18 to 29 in good health. The CDR3 is CASSANEQFF. CDR3 sequence (DNA): TGTGCCAGCTCAGCGAATGAGCAGTTCTTC.